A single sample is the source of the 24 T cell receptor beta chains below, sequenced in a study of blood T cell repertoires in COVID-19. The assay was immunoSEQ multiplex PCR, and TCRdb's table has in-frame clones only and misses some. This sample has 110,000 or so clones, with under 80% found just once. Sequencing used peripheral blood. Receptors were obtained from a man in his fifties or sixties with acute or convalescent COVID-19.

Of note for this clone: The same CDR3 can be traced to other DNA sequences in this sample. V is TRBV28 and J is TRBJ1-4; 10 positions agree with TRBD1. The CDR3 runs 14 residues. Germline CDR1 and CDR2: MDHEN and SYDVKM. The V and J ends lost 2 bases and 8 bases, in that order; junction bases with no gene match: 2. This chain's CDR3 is CASSLDRGREKLFF. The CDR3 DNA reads TGTGCCAGCAGTTTAGACAGGGGGCGGGAAAAACTGTTTTTT. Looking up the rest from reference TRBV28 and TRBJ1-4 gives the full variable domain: DVKVTQSSRYLVKRTGEKVFLECVQDMDHENMFWYRQDPGLGLRLIYFSYDVKMKEKGDIPEGYSVSREKKERFSLILESASTNQTSMYLCASSLDRGREKLFFGSGTQLSVL.

The DNA for the CDR3 is TGTGCCAGCAAAACCTCTATATATCATTCGGCCTACAATGAGCAGTTCTTC. It translates to CASKTSIYHSAYNEQFF. V gene TRBV27 combines with J gene TRBJ2-1; D remains ambiguous. V was shortened by 7 bases and J by 2 bases, with 21 bases between the two germline ends. The CDR3 spans 17 residues. Germline-derived CDR1 and CDR2 are MNHEY and SMNVEV (reference sequence).

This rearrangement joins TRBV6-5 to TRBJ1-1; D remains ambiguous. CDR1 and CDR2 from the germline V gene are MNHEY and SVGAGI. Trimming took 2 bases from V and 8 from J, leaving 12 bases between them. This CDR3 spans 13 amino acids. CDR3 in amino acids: CASSYVDSTEAFF. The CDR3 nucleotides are TGTGCCAGCAGTTACGTGGACTCCACGGAAGCTTTCTTT.

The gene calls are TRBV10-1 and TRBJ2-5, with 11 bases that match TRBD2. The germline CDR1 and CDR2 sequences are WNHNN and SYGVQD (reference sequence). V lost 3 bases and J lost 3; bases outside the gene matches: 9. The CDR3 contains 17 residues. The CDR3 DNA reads TGCGCCAGCAGTGATCGAATAGCGGGGGGGCGGGAAGAGACCCAGTACTTC. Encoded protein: CASSDRIAGGREETQYF.

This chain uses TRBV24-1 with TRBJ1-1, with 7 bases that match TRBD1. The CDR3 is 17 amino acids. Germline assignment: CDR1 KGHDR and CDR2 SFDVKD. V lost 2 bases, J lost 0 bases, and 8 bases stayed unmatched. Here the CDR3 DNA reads TGTGCCACCAGTGATTCTGGGACAGTTACTATGAACACTGAAGCTTTCTTT. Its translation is CATSDSGTVTMNTEAFF.

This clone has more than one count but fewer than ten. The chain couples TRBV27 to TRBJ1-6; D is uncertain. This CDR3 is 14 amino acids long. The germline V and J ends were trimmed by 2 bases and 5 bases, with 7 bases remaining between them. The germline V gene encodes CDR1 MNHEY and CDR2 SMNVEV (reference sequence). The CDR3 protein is CASSLHGNNSPLHF. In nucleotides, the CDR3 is TGTGCCAGCAGTTTACACGGGAATAATTCACCCCTCCACTTT.

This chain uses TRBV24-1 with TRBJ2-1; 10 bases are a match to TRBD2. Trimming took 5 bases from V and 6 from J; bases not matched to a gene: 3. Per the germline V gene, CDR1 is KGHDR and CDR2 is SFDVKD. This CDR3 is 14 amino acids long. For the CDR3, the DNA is TGTGCCACCAGTGCTAGCGGGAGTAGCAATGAGCAGTTCTTC. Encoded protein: CATSASGSSNEQFF.

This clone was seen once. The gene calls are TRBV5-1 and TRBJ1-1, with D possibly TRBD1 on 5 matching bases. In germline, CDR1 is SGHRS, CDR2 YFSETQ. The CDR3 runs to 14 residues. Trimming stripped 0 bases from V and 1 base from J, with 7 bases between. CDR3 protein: CASSLGQRNTEAFF. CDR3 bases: TGCGCCAGCAGCTTGGGACAGAGGAACACTGAAGCTTTCTTT.

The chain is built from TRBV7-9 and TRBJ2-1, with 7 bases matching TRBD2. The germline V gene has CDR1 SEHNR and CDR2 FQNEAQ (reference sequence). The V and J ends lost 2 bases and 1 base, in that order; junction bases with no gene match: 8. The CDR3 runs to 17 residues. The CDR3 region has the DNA TGTGCCAGCAGCTTAATGGCTAGCGGACCATCCTACAATGAGCAGTTCTTC. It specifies CASSLMASGPSYNEQFF.

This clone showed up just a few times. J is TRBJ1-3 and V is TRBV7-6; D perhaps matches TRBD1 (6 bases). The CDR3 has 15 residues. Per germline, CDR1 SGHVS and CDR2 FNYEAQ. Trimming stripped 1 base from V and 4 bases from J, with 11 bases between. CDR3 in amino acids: CASSLESGTGNTIYF. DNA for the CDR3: TGTGCCAGCAGCTTAGAATCCGGGACAGGAAACACCATATATTTT.

CDR3 residues: CASSPPANTEAFF. The DNA for the CDR3 is TGTGCCAGCTCACCACCGGCGAACACTGAAGCTTTCTTT. V and J are TRBV18 and TRBJ1-1; D unclear. Germline CDR1 KGHSH, CDR2 LQKENI. This CDR3 has 13 amino acids. V dropped 0 bases and J dropped 1 base, with 3 bases sitting between them.

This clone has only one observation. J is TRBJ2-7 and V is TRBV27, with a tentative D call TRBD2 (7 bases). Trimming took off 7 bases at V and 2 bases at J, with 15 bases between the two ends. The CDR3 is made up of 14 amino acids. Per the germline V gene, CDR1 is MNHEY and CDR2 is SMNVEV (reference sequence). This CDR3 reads CASTGGASPYEQYF. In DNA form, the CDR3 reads TGTGCCAGCACGGGGGGCGCATCCCCCTACGAGCAGTACTTC.

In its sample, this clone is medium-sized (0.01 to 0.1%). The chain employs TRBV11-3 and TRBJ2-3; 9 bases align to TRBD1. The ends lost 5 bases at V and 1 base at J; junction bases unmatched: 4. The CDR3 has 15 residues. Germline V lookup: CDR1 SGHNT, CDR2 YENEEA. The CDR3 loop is CASSRTGDGTDTQYF. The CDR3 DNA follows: TGTGCCAGCAGCCGGACAGGGGATGGCACAGATACGCAGTATTTT.

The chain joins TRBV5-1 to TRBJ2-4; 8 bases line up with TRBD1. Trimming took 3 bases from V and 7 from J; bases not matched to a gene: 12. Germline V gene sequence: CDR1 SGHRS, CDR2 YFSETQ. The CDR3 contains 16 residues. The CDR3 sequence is CASSSALDRVDNIQYF. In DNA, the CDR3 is TGCGCCAGCAGCTCGGCGCTGGACAGGGTGGACAACATTCAGTACTTC.

The CDR3 protein is CASSSDRGWLNTEAFF. The CDR3 DNA follows: TGTGCCAGCAGCTCAGACAGGGGATGGTTGAACACTGAAGCTTTCTTT. The chain is built from TRBV5-8 and TRBJ1-1; the match to TRBD1 covers 8 bases. The V segment lost 3 bases and the J segment 0 bases; nucleotides outside the gene matches: 7. CDR3 length equals 16 residues. Germline V CDR1 and CDR2: SGHTS, YDEGEE.

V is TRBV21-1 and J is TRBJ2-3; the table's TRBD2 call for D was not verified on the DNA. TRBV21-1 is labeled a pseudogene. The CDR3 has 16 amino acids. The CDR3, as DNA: TGTGCCAGCAGCAAATCTGCGCTGCTAGTACCAGATACGCAGTATTTT. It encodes CASSKSALLVPDTQYF.

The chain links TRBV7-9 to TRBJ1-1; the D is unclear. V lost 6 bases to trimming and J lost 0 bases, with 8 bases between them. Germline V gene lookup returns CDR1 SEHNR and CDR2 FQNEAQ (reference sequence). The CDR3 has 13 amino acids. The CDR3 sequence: CASSHNMNTEAFF. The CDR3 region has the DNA TGTGCCAGCAGTCACAATATGAACACTGAAGCTTTCTTT.

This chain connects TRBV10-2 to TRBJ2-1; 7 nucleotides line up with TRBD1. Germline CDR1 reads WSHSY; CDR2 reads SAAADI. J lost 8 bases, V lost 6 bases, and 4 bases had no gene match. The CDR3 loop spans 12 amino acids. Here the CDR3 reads CASSRTGYEQFF. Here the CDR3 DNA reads TGCGCCAGCAGCAGGACAGGCTATGAGCAGTTCTTC.

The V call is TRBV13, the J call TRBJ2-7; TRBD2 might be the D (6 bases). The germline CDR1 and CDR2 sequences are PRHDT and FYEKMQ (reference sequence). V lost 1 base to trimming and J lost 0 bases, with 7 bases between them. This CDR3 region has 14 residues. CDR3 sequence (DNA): TGTGCCAGCAGCTTAGTGGGGGGCTCCTACGAGCAGTACTTC. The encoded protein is CASSLVGGSYEQYF.

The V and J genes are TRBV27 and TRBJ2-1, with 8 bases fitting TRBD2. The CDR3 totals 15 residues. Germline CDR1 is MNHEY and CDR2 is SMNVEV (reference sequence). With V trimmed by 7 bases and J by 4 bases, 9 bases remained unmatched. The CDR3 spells CASTPAGVQYNEQFF. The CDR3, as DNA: TGTGCCAGCACCCCAGCGGGAGTACAATACAATGAGCAGTTCTTC.

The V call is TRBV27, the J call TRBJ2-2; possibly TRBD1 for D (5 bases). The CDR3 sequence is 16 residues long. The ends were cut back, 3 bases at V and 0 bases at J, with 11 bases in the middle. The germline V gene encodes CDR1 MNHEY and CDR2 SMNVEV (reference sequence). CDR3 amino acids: CASSFQGSSNTGELFF. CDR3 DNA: TGTGCCAGCAGTTTCCAGGGAAGTTCGAACACCGGGGAGCTGTTTTTT.

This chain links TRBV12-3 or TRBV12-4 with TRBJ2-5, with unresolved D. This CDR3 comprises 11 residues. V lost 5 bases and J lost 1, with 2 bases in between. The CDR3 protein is CASSLQETQYF. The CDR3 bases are TGTGCCAGCAGTCTCCAAGAGACCCAGTACTTC.

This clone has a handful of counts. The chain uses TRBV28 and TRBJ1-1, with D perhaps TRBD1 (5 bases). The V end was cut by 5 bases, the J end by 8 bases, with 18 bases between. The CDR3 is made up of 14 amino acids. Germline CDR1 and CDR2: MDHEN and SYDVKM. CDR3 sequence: CASSPSFQGSEAFF. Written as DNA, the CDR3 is TGTGCCAGCAGTCCGTCGTTCCAGGGTTCCGAAGCTTTCTTT.

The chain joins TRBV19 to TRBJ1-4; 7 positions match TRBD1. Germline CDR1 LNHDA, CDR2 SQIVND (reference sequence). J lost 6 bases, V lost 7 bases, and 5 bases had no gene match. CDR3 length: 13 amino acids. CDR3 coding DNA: TGTGCCAGTACCGACAGGGACGATGAAAAACTGTTTTTT. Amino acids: CASTDRDDEKLFF.